This TCR beta chain was recovered during a study of regulatory T cells in long-lasting Graves disease. The TCR beta library used iRepertoire HTBI primers with Arm-PCR amplification of CDR3. TCRdb passed the multiplex PCR reads through MiXCR, listing each CDR3 protein once. Of around 450,000 distinct CDR3 sequences listed, 15% were seen once; the top ten hold approximately 16%. The time point here: newly diagnosed GD, antithyroid drugs for less than 3 months. Generation of the TCR library employed RNA extracted from PBMCs. CDR1 is LGHDT and CDR2 is YNNKEL in the germline V gene (reference sequence). This CDR3 contains 15 residues. V was clipped by 4 bases and J by 0 bases, with 9 bases between them. Turning to this clonotype: A much larger clonotype is one base distant, so this may be a read error.

The data were also submitted as part of a second study, on T cells in Graves' hyperthyroidism and ophthalmopathy.

The rearrangement links TRBV3-1 to TRBJ1-4; D might be TRBD1 (6 bases). The receptor's source is a woman under 40 with Graves disease. The sample here was peripheral blood mononuclear cells (PBMCs), taken at new diagnosis, from a patient treated with antithyroid drugs. CDR3 region: CASSPWTATNEKLFF. DNA for the CDR3: TGTGCCAGCAGCCCATGGACAGCAACTAATGAAAAACTGTTTTTT.